These 29 T cell receptor beta chains were all obtained from the same sample, sequenced in a study of T cell responses to AZD1222 COVID-19 vaccine. TCRdb keeps only in-frame clones here, not all; method: immunoSEQ multiplex PCR. The sample's table shows some 150,000 clones. The specimen was peripheral blood. These receptors all stem from an adult in good health.

The V call is TRBV2, the J call TRBJ2-7, with TRBD1 as a possible D gene (5 bases). The V end was cut by 2 bases, the J end by 7 bases, with 18 bases between. The CDR3 is made up of 15 amino acids. CDR1 and CDR2 from the germline V gene are SNHLY and FYNNEI. CDR3 region: CASSETAEGVGEQYF. Here the CDR3 DNA reads TGTGCCAGCAGTGAAACGGCAGAAGGGGTCGGAGAGCAGTACTTC.

The chain uses TRBV19 and TRBJ1-1, with 9 nucleotides matching TRBD1. Trimming removed 5 bases from V and 7 bases from J; junction bases left unmatched: 11. CDR3 length: 15 amino acids. Germline lookup yields CDR1 LNHDA and CDR2 SQIVND (reference sequence). CDR3 nucleotides: TGTGCCAGTAGTCCGCGGACAGGGGAGGCACGTGAAGCTTTCTTT. This encodes CASSPRTGEAREAFF. The whole variable domain, remainder taken from reference TRBV19 and TRBJ1-1, is DGGITQSPKYLFRKEGQNVTLSCEQNLNHDAMYWYRQDPGQGLRLIYYSQIVNDFQKGDIAEGYSVSREKKESFPLTVTSAQKNPTAFYLCASSPRTGEAREAFFGQGTRLTVV.

The chain couples TRBV3-1 (or the pseudogene TRBV3-2) to TRBJ2-5; D remains ambiguous. Germline CDR1 is LGHDT and CDR2 is YNNKEL (reference sequence). The length of the CDR3 is 12 residues. V was shortened by 2 bases and J by 4 bases, with 5 bases between the two germline ends. The CDR3 nucleotides are TGTGCCAGCAGCCAACCCCCAGAGACCCAGTACTTC. Its protein is CASSQPPETQYF.

This rearrangement joins TRBV4-3 to TRBJ1-2; D gene uncertain. The CDR3 contains 16 residues. Per germline, CDR1 LGHNA and CDR2 YSLEER. Trimming removed 0 bases from V and 2 bases from J, with 13 bases in between. The CDR3, as DNA: TGCGCCAGCAGCCAAGATTACCGCCCATCAAACTATGGCTACACCTTC. Translating it yields CASSQDYRPSNYGYTF.

The chain has TRBV24-1 and TRBJ1-6; D is uncertain. Looked up from germline, CDR1 is KGHDR and CDR2 is SFDVKD. The CDR3 contains 18 residues. V dropped 5 bases and J dropped 0 bases, with 16 bases sitting between them. CDR3 bases: TGTGCCACCAGTGTGGTCCAGGCCCAAAGCTCCTATAATTCACCCCTCCACTTT. Translation: CATSVVQAQSSYNSPLHF.

The V gene is TRBV12-3 or TRBV12-4, the J gene TRBJ1-6, with a tentative D call TRBD1 (5 bases). Between the trimmed V and J ends, which lost 6 bases and 6 bases, there was a span of 9 bases. The CDR3 covers 13 residues. DNA for the CDR3: TGTGCCAGCAGGCCCGACAGTAATTCACCCCTCCACTTT. It is translated as CASRPDSNSPLHF.

Here the CDR3 reads CASSEVSGRNQPQHF. Written as DNA, the CDR3 is TGTGCCAGCAGTGAAGTTTCGGGGCGCAATCAGCCCCAGCATTTT. This chain uses TRBV6-1 with TRBJ1-5; D possibly corresponds to TRBD1 (5 bases). The CDR3 covers 15 residues. V was shortened by 1 base and J by 2 bases, with 9 bases between the two germline ends. Looked up from germline, CDR1 is MNHNS and CDR2 is SASEGT.

The chain is built from TRBV5-6 and TRBJ1-2, with D unresolved. The CDR3 sequence is 12 residues long. Germline V gives CDR1 SGHDT, CDR2 YYEEEE. Trimming took off 0 bases at V and 8 bases at J, with 8 bases between the two ends. CDR3: CASSLDPVGYTF. CDR3 coding DNA: TGTGCCAGCAGCTTGGATCCGGTGGGCTACACCTTC.

The chain uses TRBV5-4 and TRBJ2-5; tentative D call: TRBD2 (6 bases). Germline V CDR1 and CDR2: SGHNT, YYREEE (reference sequence). V lost 1 base to trimming and J lost 1 base, with 8 bases between them. There are 14 residues in the CDR3. Here the CDR3 reads CASSLQGLQETQYF. For the CDR3, the DNA is TGTGCCAGCAGCTTGCAGGGACTCCAAGAGACCCAGTACTTC.

The gene calls are TRBV7-2 and TRBJ1-1; 7 nucleotides match TRBD1. This CDR3 region has 14 residues. V lost 3 bases, J lost 4 bases, and 5 bases stayed unmatched. Germline V lookup: CDR1 SGHTA, CDR2 FQGNSA. Written as DNA, the CDR3 is TGTGCCAGCAGCTTGACAGGGACGCCCACTGAAGCTTTCTTT. Translation: CASSLTGTPTEAFF.

The chain joins TRBV19 to TRBJ1-1; D gene uncertain. This CDR3 has 15 residues. Trimming stripped 5 bases from V and 1 base from J, with 14 bases between. CDR1 is LNHDA and CDR2 is SQIVND in the germline V gene (reference sequence). In nucleotides, the CDR3 is TGTGCCAGTAGTCGGGAGGTGTCGAGGAACACTGAAGCTTTCTTT. This translates into CASSREVSRNTEAFF. The full variable domain, with the rest looked up from reference TRBV19 and TRBJ1-1, is DGGITQSPKYLFRKEGQNVTLSCEQNLNHDAMYWYRQDPGQGLRLIYYSQIVNDFQKGDIAEGYSVSREKKESFPLTVTSAQKNPTAFYLCASSREVSRNTEAFFGQGTRLTVV.

The rearrangement links TRBV5-1 to TRBJ1-2, with TRBD1 matching 10 bases. Germline loops: CDR1 SGHRS, CDR2 YFSETQ. The CDR3 is 15 amino acids. After removal of 0 bases from V and 4 bases from J, the junction contained 3 bases not matched to a gene. DNA for the CDR3: TGCGCCAGCAGCTTGGGGACAGGGGGATTCTATGGCTACACCTTC. Encoded protein: CASSLGTGGFYGYTF.

J is TRBJ2-5 and V is TRBV3-1 (or the pseudogene TRBV3-2), with D uncertain. Per germline, CDR1 LGHDT and CDR2 YNNKEL (reference sequence). This CDR3 contains 16 residues. V gave up 0 bases and J gave up 0 bases, with 11 bases separating them. The DNA for the CDR3 is TGTGCCAGCAGCCAAGAACAAGATTTGTACCAAGAGACCCAGTACTTC. Its translation: CASSQEQDLYQETQYF.

The rearrangement joins TRBV12-5 to TRBJ1-6; D perhaps matches TRBD1 (5 bases). Trimming removed 0 bases at V and 5 bases at J, with 14 bases between. The CDR3 extends over 17 amino acids. Germline assignment: CDR1 LGHNT and CDR2 FRNRAP. DNA for the CDR3: TGTGCTAGTGGTTTGGTACGGTCAGGGATCGATAATTCACCCCTCCACTTT. The encoded protein is CASGLVRSGIDNSPLHF. The variable domain in full, completed from reference TRBV12-5 and TRBJ1-6, reads DARVTQTPRHKVTEMGQEVTMRCQPILGHNTVFWYRQTMMQGLELLAYFRNRAPLDDSGMPKDRFSAEMPDATLATLKIQPSEPRDSAVYFCASGLVRSGIDNSPLHFGNGTRLTVT.

The chain joins TRBV6-1 to TRBJ1-6, with TRBD1 matching over 9 bases. Germline V lookup: CDR1 MNHNS, CDR2 SASEGT. This CDR3 region has 15 residues. V lost 3 bases to trimming and J lost 4 bases; unmatched junction nucleotides: 1. In DNA form, the CDR3 reads TGTGCCAGCAGTGAGGGACAGGGTTATAATTCACCCCTCCACTTT. It specifies CASSEGQGYNSPLHF.

The genes are TRBV11-2 and TRBJ2-3; D is ambiguous. Germline V gene sequence: CDR1 SGHAT, CDR2 FQNNGV. The ends were cut back, 2 bases at V and 11 bases at J, with 8 bases in the middle. The CDR3 loop spans 11 amino acids. CDR3 DNA sequence: TGTGCCAGCAGCTTATCATGGGTGCAGTATTTT. Its protein product is CASSLSWVQYF. Using reference TRBV11-2 and TRBJ2-3 for the parts outside the CDR3, the full variable domain is EAGVAQSPRYKIIEKRQSVAFWCNPISGHATLYWYQQILGQGPKLLIQFQNNGVVDDSQLPKDRFSAERLKGVDSTLKIQPAKLEDSAVYLCASSLSWVQYFGPGTRLTVL.

This chain joins TRBV6-5 and TRBJ1-2, with 9 bases matching TRBD1. This CDR3 spans 15 amino acids. V lost 5 bases, J lost 5 bases, and 9 bases stayed unmatched. Germline-derived CDR1 and CDR2 are MNHEY and SVGAGI. The CDR3 DNA reads as TGTGCCAGCAGTCAACTTGGACAGGGGCGGTATGGCTACACCTTC. Translated, it gives CASSQLGQGRYGYTF.

The chain uses TRBV6-2 or TRBV6-3 and TRBJ2-5; D gene uncertain. Germline CDR1 reads MNHEY; CDR2 reads SVGEGT. The CDR3 has 15 residues. The ends were cut back, 6 bases at V and 9 bases at J, with 23 bases in the middle. CDR3 amino acids: CASSKDGPLDWAQYF. Here the CDR3 DNA reads TGTGCCAGCAGCAAGGACGGACCCCTCGACTGGGCCCAGTACTTC.

V gene TRBV5-5 combines with J gene TRBJ1-1, with 7 positions matching TRBD1. The CDR3 runs 12 residues. The V gene end was trimmed by 2 bases and the J gene end by 6 bases; junction bases not matched to a gene: 1. Germline V gene data show CDR1 as SGHKS and CDR2 as YYEKEE (reference sequence). The CDR3 nucleotides read TGTGCCAGCAGCTTTGGACAGGCTGAAGCTTTCTTT. Protein: CASSFGQAEAFF.

The chain is built from TRBV7-9 and TRBJ2-2; the match to TRBD1 covers 8 bases. The CDR3 is made up of 16 amino acids. The ends lost 5 bases at V and 1 base at J; junction bases unmatched: 6. CDR1 and CDR2 from the germline V gene are SEHNR and FQNEAQ (reference sequence). Here the CDR3 DNA reads TGTGCCAGCAGCCCCTCCGGGACAGGGAACACCGGGGAGCTGTTTTTT. Its translation is CASSPSGTGNTGELFF.

The chain carries TRBV18 and TRBJ2-3; D might be TRBD2 (5 bases). The V and J ends lost 2 bases and 2 bases respectively, with 11 bases between them. The CDR3 extends over 15 amino acids. Germline CDR1 and CDR2: KGHSH and LQKENI. CDR3 in DNA: TGTGCCAGCTCACCAGGGTACGGGGTCACAGATACGCAGTATTTT. The encoded protein is CASSPGYGVTDTQYF. Combining the CDR3 with reference TRBV18 and TRBJ2-3 gives the whole variable domain NAGVMQNPRHLVRRRGQEARLRCSPMKGHSHVYWYRQLPEEGLKFMVYLQKENIIDESGMPKERFSAEFPKEGPSILRIQQVVRGDSAAYFCASSPGYGVTDTQYFGPGTRLTVL.

The rearrangement joins TRBV6-5 to TRBJ1-3; D is ambiguous. V was cut by 2 bases and J by 4 bases, with 15 bases left in between. The CDR3 is 16 amino acids. The germline gives CDR1 MNHEY, CDR2 SVGAGI. Written as DNA, the CDR3 is TGTGCCAGCAGTTACCTGCGAACGCCGGGAGGAAACACCATATATTTT. Translated: CASSYLRTPGGNTIYF.

This chain joins TRBV12-3 or TRBV12-4 and TRBJ2-5; no definite D call. The CDR3 extends over 12 amino acids. Trimming removed 5 bases from V and 9 bases from J, with 13 bases in between. The DNA for the CDR3 is TGTGCCAGCAGTCACCCAGACCGGCCCCAGTACTTC. Protein: CASSHPDRPQYF.

The V call is TRBV4-1, the J call TRBJ2-7; 10 positions match TRBD1. V was pared by 0 bases and J by 3 bases, with 2 bases of the junction left unmatched. CDR1 is MGHRA, CDR2 YSYEKL, per germline. The CDR3 consists of 15 residues. This CDR3 is CASSQEGQGFYEQYF. CDR3 DNA sequence: TGCGCCAGCAGCCAAGAGGGACAGGGGTTCTACGAGCAGTACTTC.

The rearrangement uses TRBV30 and TRBJ2-1; TRBD2 is a possible D gene (6 bases). The CDR3 consists of 14 residues. V was cut by 5 bases and J by 8 bases, with 19 bases left in between. Looked up from germline, CDR1 is GTSNPN and CDR2 is SVGIG (reference sequence). The CDR3 reads CAWETSFSTHEQFF. The CDR3 DNA sequence: TGTGCCTGGGAAACTAGCTTCTCCACCCATGAGCAGTTCTTC.

In DNA form, the CDR3 reads TGCAGTGCTAGTGTAGGTTTAGATCAGCCCCAGCATTTT. It is translated as CSASVGLDQPQHF. The rearrangement links TRBV20-1 to TRBJ1-5; D is uncertain. The CDR3 has 13 residues. Per germline, CDR1 DFQATT and CDR2 SNEGSKA (reference sequence). V was trimmed by 3 bases and J by 5 bases, leaving 11 bases between them.

The CDR3 region is CATSRLGLASEQFF. CDR3 DNA sequence: TGTGCCACCAGCAGATTAGGACTAGCGAGTGAGCAGTTCTTC. The V and J genes are TRBV15 and TRBJ2-1; 9 positions match TRBD2. Germline V gene sequence: CDR1 LNHNV, CDR2 YYDKDF (reference sequence). Trimming removed 2 bases from V and 9 bases from J; junction bases left unmatched: 5. The CDR3 consists of 14 residues.

The chain links TRBV2 to TRBJ1-2; tentative D call: TRBD1 (6 bases). This CDR3 region has 13 residues. The V and J ends lost 3 bases and 5 bases respectively, with 10 bases between them. In germline, CDR1 is SNHLY, CDR2 FYNNEI. DNA for the CDR3: TGTGCCAGCAGTGAGGACAGAAATTATGGCTACACCTTC. Amino acid sequence: CASSEDRNYGYTF.

The chain combines TRBV7-3 with TRBJ2-7, with D possibly called TRBD1 or TRBD2 (6 bases each). Germline V gene data show CDR1 as SGHTA and CDR2 as FQGTGA. With 2 bases removed from V and 5 bases from J, the gap between germline ends came to 19 bases. The length of the CDR3 is 16 residues. The CDR3 reads CASSLEIVGGPNEQYF. In DNA, the CDR3 is TGTGCCAGCAGCTTAGAAATAGTGGGGGGCCCCAACGAGCAGTACTTC.